Presented here are 17 T cell receptor beta chains from one specimen sequenced in a study of T cells in Graves' hyperthyroidism and ophthalmopathy. What was amplified from RNA transcripts were TCR beta CDR3 regions. Primed by the HTBI set, a first-round RT-PCR was run on the TCR CDR3. TCRdb used MiXCR to reprocess the multiplex PCR reads, holding one entry per CDR3 protein. The sample includes fewer than 750,000 distinct CDR3 sequences, approximately 15% of them seen just once. The specimen sequenced was blood. The source of these receptors is a woman between 40 and 55 years old with Graves' ophthalmopathy.

Comments on this clonotype: This may come from a read error, since a much larger clone is one base off. The genes are TRBV11-1 and TRBJ2-2; possibly TRBD1 for D (6 bases). The CDR3 length is 14 residues. CDR1 and CDR2 from the germline V gene are SGHAT and FQDESV (reference sequence). The CDR3 loop reads CASCLLQGTGELFF. CDR3 DNA: TGTGCCAGCTGCTTATTACAGGGAACCGGGGAGCTGTTTTTT.

Many counts were recorded for this clonotype. This sequence joins TRBV2 and TRBJ2-5; D is possibly TRBD1 (6 bases). The CDR3 runs to 16 residues. Germline V gene sequence: CDR1 SNHLY, CDR2 FYNNEI. Trimming took 6 bases from V and 4 from J, leaving 21 bases between them. CDR3 DNA: TGTGCCAGCAGGGGTCCGACAGGAATAGTACTAGAGACCCAGTACTTC. This translates into CASRGPTGIVLETQYF.

This clonotype was picked up many times. The chain recombines TRBV15 with TRBJ2-5; TRBD2 might be the D (6 bases). The CDR3 loop spans 14 amino acids. Per germline, CDR1 LNHNV and CDR2 YYDKDF (reference sequence). Trimming took off 5 bases at V and 4 bases at J, with 14 bases between the two ends. The CDR3 sequence: CATSDPPGGETQYF. The DNA for the CDR3 is TGTGCCACCAGCGACCCTCCCGGGGGAGAGACCCAGTACTTC. Full variable domain (outside the CDR3, taken from reference TRBV15 and TRBJ2-5): DAMVIQNPRYQVTQFGKPVTLSCSQTLNHNVMYWYQQKSSQAPKLLFHYYDKDFNNEADTPDNFQSRRPNTSFCFLDIRSPGLGDTAMYLCATSDPPGGETQYFGPGTRLLVL.

This clonotype was counted many times. The gene calls are TRBV7-8 and TRBJ1-5; D remains ambiguous. Germline CDR1 is SGHVS and CDR2 is FQNEAQ. The length of the CDR3 is 12 residues. Trimming stripped 2 bases from V and 6 bases from J, with 5 bases between. The CDR3 sequence is CASSLNLQPQHF. The CDR3 coding sequence is TGTGCCAGCAGCTTAAACCTTCAGCCCCAGCATTTT.

This clonotype was found many times. The chain links TRBV7-2 to TRBJ2-7; D remains ambiguous. The CDR3 is 15 amino acids. Germline loops: CDR1 SGHTA, CDR2 FQGNSA. Deletions cut 2 bases from V and 3 bases from J, with 14 bases between. The CDR3 sequence: CASSLQATVNYEQYF. CDR3 coding DNA: TGTGCCAGCAGCTTACAGGCTACCGTGAACTACGAGCAGTACTTC.

This clonotype has ten or more counts. CDR3 sequence reads: CASTGTGPLSGANVLTF. DNA of the CDR3: TGTGCCAGCACAGGGACGGGACCTCTCTCTGGGGCCAACGTCCTGACTTTC. J is TRBJ2-6 and V is TRBV12-3 or TRBV12-4, with D possibly called TRBD1 or TRBD2 (5 bases each). This CDR3 region has 17 residues. The V end lost 7 bases, the J end lost 0 bases, and 16 bases lay between the germline ends.

This clonotype has ten or more counts. The rearrangement uses TRBV20-1 and TRBJ2-7, with TRBD2 matching over 7 bases. The CDR3 contains 14 residues. The ends lost 0 bases at V and 3 bases at J; junction bases unmatched: 5. CDR1 is DFQATT and CDR2 is SNEGSKA in the germline V gene (reference sequence). The CDR3 sequence: CSARDETSFYEQYF. The CDR3 coding sequence is TGCAGTGCTAGAGATGAGACTAGCTTCTACGAGCAGTACTTC.

This clonotype was counted ten times or more. The chain employs TRBV28 and TRBJ2-7; 10 nucleotides align to TRBD2. The germline CDR1 and CDR2 sequences are MDHEN and SYDVKM. V was pared by 6 bases and J by 3 bases, with 8 bases of the junction left unmatched. This CDR3 region has 15 residues. CDR3: CASRLPGLAYYEQYF. The CDR3 DNA reads TGTGCCAGCAGACTACCGGGACTAGCGTACTACGAGCAGTACTTC. The full variable domain, in which reference TRBV28 and TRBJ2-7 provide the parts outside the CDR3, is DVKVTQSSRYLVKRTGEKVFLECVQDMDHENMFWYRQDPGLGLRLIYFSYDVKMKEKGDIPEGYSVSREKKERFSLILESASTNQTSMYLCASRLPGLAYYEQYFGPGTRLTVT.

This clonotype was detected many times. V is TRBV28 and J is TRBJ1-1; tentative D call: TRBD1 (6 bases). V lost 4 bases to trimming and J lost 7 bases, with 16 bases between them. This CDR3 spans 14 amino acids. Germline-derived CDR1 and CDR2 are MDHEN and SYDVKM. The CDR3 bases are TGTGCCAGCAGTTGGGGCCAGGACAGAATTGAAGCTTTCTTT. Amino acids: CASSWGQDRIEAFF. Filled out from reference TRBV28 and TRBJ1-1, the complete variable domain reads DVKVTQSSRYLVKRTGEKVFLECVQDMDHENMFWYRQDPGLGLRLIYFSYDVKMKEKGDIPEGYSVSREKKERFSLILESASTNQTSMYLCASSWGQDRIEAFFGQGTRLTVV.

This clonotype occurred many times. At one boundary the junction diverges from the germline segment, which might be a read error. The chain is built from TRBV7-7 and TRBJ2-5; D is possibly TRBD1 (5 bases). CDR1 and CDR2 from the germline V gene are SSHAT and FNYEAQ (reference sequence). CDR3 size: 14 residues. CDR3 in amino acids: CASSATANQETQYF. In DNA, the CDR3 is TGTGCTAGCAGCGCGACAGCCAATCAAGAGACCCAGTACTTC.

This clonotype has ten or more counts. J is TRBJ1-5 and V is TRBV24-1, with 8 bases aligning to TRBD1. The CDR3 has 15 amino acids. Looked up from germline, CDR1 is KGHDR and CDR2 is SFDVKD. The trim removed 4 bases at V and 0 bases at J, leaving 1 base unmatched. CDR3 nucleotides: TGTGCCACCAGTGAAGGACAGGGTAGCAATCAGCCCCAGCATTTT. Its protein is CATSEGQGSNQPQHF.

The chain links TRBV6-1 to TRBJ1-2, with TRBD1 matching 8 bases. Germline V gene sequence: CDR1 MNHNS, CDR2 SASEGT. The CDR3 totals 17 residues. V lost 7 bases, J lost 4 bases, and 17 bases stayed unmatched. CDR3 region: CASKELGQGALIYGYTF. In DNA form, the CDR3 reads TGTGCCAGCAAAGAACTAGGTCAGGGGGCTTTGATCTATGGCTACACCTTC.

In this sample, this clonotype turned up many times. The rearrangement joins TRBV12-3 or TRBV12-4 to TRBJ2-5, with TRBD2 as a possible D gene (5 bases). CDR3 length equals 15 residues. The V end lost 5 bases, the J end lost 1 base, and 14 bases lay between the germline ends. The CDR3 DNA sequence: TGTGCCAGCAGTGGCCGAGGCGGGTTCCAAGAGACCCAGTACTTC. As protein: CASSGRGGFQETQYF.

This clonotype has a count of ten or more. The chain joins TRBV20-1 to TRBJ2-2; D perhaps matches TRBD1 (6 bases). The CDR3 spans 14 residues. The ends were cut back, 5 bases at V and 0 bases at J, with 10 bases in the middle. Germline V gene lookup returns CDR1 DFQATT and CDR2 SNEGSKA (reference sequence). CDR3 in DNA: TGCAGTGCTGGGACATCGGCGAACACCGGGGAGCTGTTTTTT. Translating it yields CSAGTSANTGELFF.

Ten or more counts support this clonotype. The chain has TRBV19 and TRBJ2-7, with D possibly being TRBD1 (6 bases). CDR3 length: 15 amino acids. The V end lost 4 bases, the J end lost 2 bases, and 15 bases lay between the germline ends. Germline loops: CDR1 LNHDA, CDR2 SQIVND (reference sequence). CDR3: CASSTRDTYAYEQYF. CDR3 nucleotides: TGTGCCAGTAGTACCCGGGACACCTATGCCTACGAGCAGTACTTC.

This chain links TRBV6-5 with TRBJ2-7; D unclear. Germline V gene data show CDR1 as MNHEY and CDR2 as SVGAGI. The CDR3 loop spans 13 amino acids. V lost 2 bases and J 2 bases, leaving 7 bases between the germline ends. The CDR3 is CASSYPATYEQYF. The CDR3 DNA reads TGTGCCAGCAGTTACCCTGCTACCTACGAGCAGTACTTC.

The chain is built from TRBV12-5 and TRBJ2-7; TRBD1 is a possible D gene (6 bases). Germline CDR1 LGHNT, CDR2 FRNRAP. The ends were cut back, 6 bases at V and 1 base at J, with 13 bases in the middle. The CDR3 has 14 residues. The CDR3 DNA follows: TGTGCTAGTGGCGCCGGACAGCTTTCCTACGAGCAGTACTTC. Its translation: CASGAGQLSYEQYF.